This T cell receptor (beta chain) was documented in a study of blood T cell repertoires in COVID-19 (dated by TCRdb to the early 2020s). Regarding the complete study: Samples covering the acute and convalescent phases of COVID-19 were provided by collaborators in the United States, Italy and Spain. The repertoires were released in a freely available public database meant as a resource for research on the immune response to SARS-CoV-2. Where available, HLA class I and class II types were taken from metadata supplied by the sample provider and were not determined by assay-based typing. Samples were obtained from the ongoing ImmuneRACE study (first 160 participants) and from 1,254 subjects provided by 6 global collaborators. The dataset comprised deeply sampled blood TCRbeta repertoires from subjects exposed to, actively infected with, or recovered from COVID-19. The prospective study material was composed of cDNA or gDNA derived from T cells, B-cell-depleted T cells, or PBMCs. Nearly every sample came with metadata listing a de-identified subject ID, COVID-19 status, age in years and sex. What the work shows at the level of the full study, not this receptor alone: How much clinical and demographic metadata was included differed by source and by participant, and the metadata was provided uncurated.

Germline trimming amounts to 7 bases on V and 2 bases on J, with 10 as the count of junction bases outside the gene matches. The germline V gene specifies LGHNA as CDR1 and YNFKEQ as CDR2. The CDR3 has 15 amino acids, counting the end cysteine and phenylalanine. Kept here is only the CDR3 DNA, which spans 45 bases and is read in frame from base 1. Whole blood was collected in K2EDTA tubes by collaborating institutions according to the institutions' own protocols. For TCRbeta analysis, collaborators shipped samples as frozen whole blood, isolated PBMCs, or DNA extracted from either of those sample types. This clone has only one observation. Its antigen is not yet known. No base quality values were provided; no much bigger clone lies one nucleotide off. The immunoSEQ Assay, a bias-controlled multiplex PCR, was used to amplify TCRbeta CDR3 regions from genomic DNA. On the study's bioinformatics: Nucleated cell counts per sample were estimated from amplification of reference gene primers within the assay. Sequence reads were collapsed and filtered to measure the absolute abundance of every unique TCRbeta CDR3 rearrangement. For each sample, productive Simpson clonality was calculated as the square root of Simpson's diversity index over productive rearrangements. This is the immuneACCESS table as TCRdb keeps it, with only in-frame sequences that have V and J called. A part of the clones is gone; compared with another copy, unresolved V genes explain less than half, and the rest is unexplained. The V and J calls and clone size are taken from that table; D and trimming were inferred from the DNA. The sample includes 250,000 or so clones, with around four fifths observed a single time. The ten largest clones capture 1.5% to 2% of the sample.

The sequence joins TRBV4-2 to TRBJ1-2; TRBD1 aligns with 7 central bases. The origin of this receptor is a woman over 75 with acute or convalescent COVID-19. Sequenced: peripheral blood. In nucleotides, the sequence is TGTGCCAGCATACCAAACAGGGGCGTGAACTATGGCTACACCTTC. This yields the protein CASIPNRGVNYGYTF.